The rows below give T cell receptor beta chains drawn from one sample of a study of T cell responses to AZD1222 COVID-19 vaccine. The method was immunoSEQ multiplex PCR; TCRdb's version includes in-frame clones alone and lacks a portion of them. The profile shows around 67,000 clones, around 83% of them singletons. Sample: peripheral blood, taken on day 0 of AZD1222 vaccination. The receptor set was obtained from an adult in good health. Both conserved end residues are part of each CDR3. The order of the fields is J gene, D gene, clone size, V gene, CDR3 DNA, CDR3 protein. D genes are given only for firm matches. Rows give clone size only sometimes, using once, few, many, or a class for an expanded clone.

TRBJ2-5 | TRBD1 | - | TRBV4-1 | TGCGCCAGCAGCCAAGGACAGGGGGGGGGAGAGACCCAGTACTTC | CASSQGQGGGETQYF
TRBJ2-3 | TRBD2 | - | TRBV7-9 | TGTGCCAGCAGCTCAGGCTGGGGGGGAGATACGCAGTATTTT | CASSSGWGGDTQYF
TRBJ1-1 | - | - | TRBV6-4 | TGTGCCAGCAGTGACCGTTTGGGGCTGCGCACTGAAGCTTTCTTT | CASSDRLGLRTEAFF
TRBJ1-3 | - | once | TRBV19 | TGTGCCAGTAGTGAACAGGGACCCGGAGGAAACACCATATATTTT | CASSEQGPGGNTIYF
TRBJ1-1 | - | - | TRBV5-1 | TGCGCCAGCAGCTTGGCTCCCTTTCGGCGGACTGAAGCTTTCTTT | CASSLAPFRRTEAFF
TRBJ1-1 | TRBD1 | - | TRBV4-1 | TGCGCCAGCAGCCAACAAAGCAACAGGGGGAGCACTGAAGCTTTCTTT | CASSQQSNRGSTEAFF
TRBJ1-6 | TRBD1 | - | TRBV13 | TGTGCCAGCAGCTTGGGTGACAGGGATCGTTCACCCCTCCACTTT | CASSLGDRDRSPLHF
TRBJ1-2 | - | - | TRBV12-3/TRBV12-4 | TGTGCCAGCAGTTTTCTGGGGTCCGGTGGCTACACCTTC | CASSFLGSGGYTF
TRBJ2-1 | TRBD1 | - | TRBV6-5 | TGTGCCTCTTCGGGGACAGGCTACAATGAGCAGTTCTTC | CASSGTGYNEQFF
TRBJ2-7 | TRBD2 | - | TRBV5-4 | TGTGCCAGCAGTACGCCCGGGGGGGCCGAAGGATTCTACGAGCAGTACTTC | CASSTPGGAEGFYEQYF
TRBJ1-2 | - | - | TRBV15 | TGTGCCACCAGCAGAGAACCCAACGGGTACTATGGCTACACCTTC | CATSREPNGYYGYTF
TRBJ2-7 | TRBD2 | - | TRBV10-3 | TGTGCCATCAGTGGGACGCGGGAGGGGTACGAGCAGTACTTC | CAISGTREGYEQYF
TRBJ2-7 | TRBD1 | - | TRBV10-3 | TGTGCCACAAAACTAGGACGGGACAGGGATTACGAGCAGTACTTC | CATKLGRDRDYEQYF
TRBJ1-2 | TRBD1 | once | TRBV29-1 | TGCAGCGTTGAGGGCGGCGGCAGGGACAGCTATGGCTACACCTTC | CSVEGGGRDSYGYTF
TRBJ2-6 | - | - | TRBV6-5 | TGTGCCAGCAGGGGGGACCTCTCTGGGGCCAACGTCCTGACTTTC | CASRGDLSGANVLTF
TRBJ1-1 | - | - | TRBV10-1 | TGCGCCAGCAGTGAGAACAACGGCCTGAACACTGAAGCTTTCTTT | CASSENNGLNTEAFF
TRBJ2-6 | - | - | TRBV12-5 | TGTGCTAGTGGTTTGGTACGCCCGGGGTTAACTGGGGCCAACGTCCTGACTTTC | CASGLVRPGLTGANVLTF
TRBJ2-7 | - | once | TRBV9 | TGTGCCAGCAGCGTAGAGGGTAGCGGTCACTACGAGCAGTACTTC | CASSVEGSGHYEQYF
TRBJ1-2 | - | - | TRBV7-8 | TGTGCCAGCAGCTCCGCCCAGGGGCTCAGTTATGGCTACACCTTC | CASSSAQGLSYGYTF
TRBJ2-7 | - | - | TRBV6-5 | TGTGCCAGCAGTTACAGACTGGACAGCTACGAGCAGTACTTC | CASSYRLDSYEQYF
TRBJ2-6 | TRBD1 | few | TRBV29-1 | TGCAGCGTTGAAGATCCGACAGGGCTGGCCGGGGCCAACGTCCTGACTTTC | CSVEDPTGLAGANVLTF
TRBJ2-1 | - | - | TRBV6-5 | TGTGCCAGCAGTTACTCATACGGGATCGAAGGTGAGCAGTTCTTC | CASSYSYGIEGEQFF
TRBJ1-1 | - | - | TRBV6-5 | TGTGCCAGCAGACGTGGGACTAACACTGAAGCTTTCTTT | CASRRGTNTEAFF
TRBJ1-3 | TRBD1 | - | TRBV18 | TGTGCCAGCTCATGGGGACAGATGCTCGGAAACACCATATATTTT | CASSWGQMLGNTIYF
TRBJ2-7 | - | - | TRBV7-8 | TGTGCCAGCAGCTTTCCAGAATACGAGCAGTACTTC | CASSFPEYEQYF